This TCR beta chain emerged from a study of cytomegalovirus exposure and HLA in healthy donors. Vbeta (60) and Jbeta (13) primers were used in the PCR. TCRdb keeps only in-frame clones here, not all; method: immunoSEQ multiplex PCR. The table lists 75,000 to 100,000 clones, over 65% of them singletons. This CDR3 region has 13 residues. Germline V CDR1 and CDR2: KGHSH, LQKENI. Trimming took 1 base from V and 8 from J, leaving 11 bases between them. Sequences were obtained from PBMCs. This sequence originates from a man aged 40-49 years in good health and CMV-seronegative. The rearrangement uses TRBV18 and TRBJ1-1; D is possibly TRBD1 (6 bases). DNA of the CDR3: TGTGCCAGCTCACCACTAGGACAGCACGAAGCTTTCTTT. It yields the protein CASSPLGQHEAFF.